This TCR beta chain was captured by sequencing in a study of shared clonotypes between healthy human individuals. Comment on this clone: Antigen: not known.

Several immunoSEQ plates held equal portions of the genomic DNA taken from each subset. Sequenced by immunoSEQ multiplex PCR; TCRdb stores in-frame clones only, minus some. The data hold around 320,000 clones, with 80% to 90% observed a single time. The CDR3 totals 15 residues. The germline gives CDR1 SGDLS, CDR2 YYNGEE. The trim removed 4 bases at V and 2 bases at J, leaving 6 bases unmatched. Study-level findings and limits: Clonotype sharing among the donors was expected to vary with sequencing depth. Between a handful of donors, naive CD4 clonotypes were shared at a level of around 4.9%. Rarefaction revealed incomplete sorted-subset sequencing despite large depth.

The clonotype originates from a young man in good health. Sequenced input: memory CD8+ T cells sorted from blood. Subset denoted: CD45RO+ cells pooled with CCR7-negative TemRA cells. The chain links TRBV9 to TRBJ2-7; TRBD2 aligns across 10 bases. DNA for the CDR3: TGTGCCAGCAGCCAGGGGACTAGCGCAGCCTACGAGCAGTACTTC. Protein product: CASSQGTSAAYEQYF.